This T cell receptor (beta chain) is drawn from a study of blood T cell repertoires in COVID-19. Study-wide context: Sites in the United States, Italy and Spain provided acute and convalescent COVID-19 samples.

Authors' analysis steps: Estimation of nucleated cell counts relied on the amplification of reference gene primers. The data were produced by immunoSEQ multiplex PCR, yet TCRdb's version contains in-frame clones alone and is incomplete. That table furnishes V, J and clone size, whereas the DNA furnished D and trimming. The sample records hundreds of thousands of clones, around 85% being singletons. The length of the CDR3 is 14 residues. Germline V gene lookup returns CDR1 LNHDA and CDR2 SQIVND (reference sequence). Trimming removed 5 bases at V and 6 bases at J, with 11 bases between. There are a few counts of this clone.

The source of this sequence is a woman in her twenties or thirties who had recovered from COVID-19. The sequenced sample consisted of peripheral blood. The V call is TRBV19, the J call TRBJ1-6, with D maybe TRBD1 (5 bases). The CDR3 bases are TGTGCCAGTAGTGTCAGGGAATTTAATTCACCCCTCCACTTT. Translation: CASSVREFNSPLHF. The full variable domain, in which reference TRBV19 and TRBJ1-6 provide the parts outside the CDR3, is DGGITQSPKYLFRKEGQNVTLSCEQNLNHDAMYWYRQDPGQGLRLIYYSQIVNDFQKGDIAEGYSVSREKKESFPLTVTSAQKNPTAFYLCASSVREFNSPLHFGNGTRLTVT.